This TCR beta chain originates from a study of OX40 agonist ivuxolimab in advanced cancers. Study overall: Prior anti-PD-1, anti-PD-L1 or anti-CTLA-4 therapy did not bar entry, and roughly 40% had some.

V lost 0 bases and J lost 6, with 2 bases in between. CDR1 and CDR2 (germline): SGHRS, YFSETQ. There are 11 residues in the CDR3. Measured with immunoSEQ multiplex PCR; TCRdb has only the in-frame clones, and not every one. Among 55,000 to 80,000 clones, roughly nine tenths were seen once, and the ten largest hold approximately 12%. The chain couples TRBV5-1 to TRBJ2-3; D is unclear. The TCR was taken from an adult with an advanced solid tumor such as melanoma, head and neck, liver or kidney cancer. The specimen comprised CD4+ or CD8+ T cells sorted from blood, sampled in a trial of the OX40 agonist ivuxolimab. The CDR3, as DNA: TGCGCCAGCAGCTTGGGGGATACGCAGTATTTT. It yields the protein CASSLGDTQYF.